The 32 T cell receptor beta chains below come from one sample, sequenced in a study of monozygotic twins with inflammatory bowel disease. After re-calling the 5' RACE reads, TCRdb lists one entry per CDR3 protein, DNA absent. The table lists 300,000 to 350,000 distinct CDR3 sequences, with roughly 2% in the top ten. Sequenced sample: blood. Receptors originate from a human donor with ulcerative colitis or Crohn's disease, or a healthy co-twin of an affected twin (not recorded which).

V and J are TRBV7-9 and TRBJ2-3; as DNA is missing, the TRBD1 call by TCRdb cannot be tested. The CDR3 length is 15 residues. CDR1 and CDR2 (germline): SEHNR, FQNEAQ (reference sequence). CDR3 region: CASSLGQGSTDTQYF.

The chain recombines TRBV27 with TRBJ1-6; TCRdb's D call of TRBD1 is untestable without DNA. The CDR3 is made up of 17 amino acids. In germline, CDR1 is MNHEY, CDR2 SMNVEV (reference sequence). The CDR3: CASSLYAPQGSNSPLHF.

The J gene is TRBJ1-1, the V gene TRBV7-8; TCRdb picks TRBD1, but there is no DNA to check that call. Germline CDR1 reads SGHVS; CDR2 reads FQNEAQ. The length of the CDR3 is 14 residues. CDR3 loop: CASSRQEVNTEAFF.

The CDR3 region is CSASSPGTKEPGELFF. The V gene is TRBV20-1, the J gene TRBJ2-2; TCRdb calls TRBD2, which cannot be checked without DNA. The V gene's germline CDR1 is DFQATT and CDR2 SNEGSKA (reference sequence). The CDR3 totals 16 residues.

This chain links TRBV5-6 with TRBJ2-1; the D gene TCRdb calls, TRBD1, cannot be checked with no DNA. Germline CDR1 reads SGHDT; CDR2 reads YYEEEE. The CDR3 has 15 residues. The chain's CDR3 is CASSLWGARYNEQFF. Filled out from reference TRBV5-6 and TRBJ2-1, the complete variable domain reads DAGVTQSPTHLIKTRGQQVTLRCSPKSGHDTVSWYQQALGQGPQFIFQYYEEEERQRGNFPDRFSGHQFPNYSSELNVNALLLGDSALYLCASSLWGARYNEQFFGPGTRLTVL.

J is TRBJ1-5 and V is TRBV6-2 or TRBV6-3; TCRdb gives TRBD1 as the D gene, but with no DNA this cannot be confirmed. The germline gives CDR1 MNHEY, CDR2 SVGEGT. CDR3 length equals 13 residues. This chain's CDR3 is CASRGLGNQPQHF.

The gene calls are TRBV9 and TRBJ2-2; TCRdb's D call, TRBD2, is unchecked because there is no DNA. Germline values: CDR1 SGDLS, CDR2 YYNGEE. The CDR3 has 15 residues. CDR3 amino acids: CASSPLAGVHGELFF.

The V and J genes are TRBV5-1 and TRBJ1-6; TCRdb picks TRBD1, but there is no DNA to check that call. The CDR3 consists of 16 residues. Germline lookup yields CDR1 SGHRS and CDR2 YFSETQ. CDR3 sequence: CASSWGPGDGNSPLHF.

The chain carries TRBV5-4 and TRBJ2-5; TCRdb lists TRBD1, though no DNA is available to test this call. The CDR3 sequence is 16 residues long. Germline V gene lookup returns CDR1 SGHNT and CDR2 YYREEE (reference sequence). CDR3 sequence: CASSNEGQGTFGAQYF.

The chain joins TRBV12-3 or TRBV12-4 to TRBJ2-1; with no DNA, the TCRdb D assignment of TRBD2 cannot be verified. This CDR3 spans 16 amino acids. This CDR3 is CASSTTSGSSYNEQFF.

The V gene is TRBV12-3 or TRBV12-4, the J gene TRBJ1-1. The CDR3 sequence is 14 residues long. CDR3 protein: CASSSHGLNTEAFF.

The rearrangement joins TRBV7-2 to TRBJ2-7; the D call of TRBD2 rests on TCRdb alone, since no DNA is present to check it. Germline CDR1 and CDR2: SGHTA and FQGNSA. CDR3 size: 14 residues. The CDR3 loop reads CASSPGLAAYEQYF.

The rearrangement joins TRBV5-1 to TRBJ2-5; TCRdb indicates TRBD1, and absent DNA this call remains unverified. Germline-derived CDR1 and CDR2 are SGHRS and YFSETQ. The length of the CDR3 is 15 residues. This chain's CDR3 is CASSFDGRGQETQYF.

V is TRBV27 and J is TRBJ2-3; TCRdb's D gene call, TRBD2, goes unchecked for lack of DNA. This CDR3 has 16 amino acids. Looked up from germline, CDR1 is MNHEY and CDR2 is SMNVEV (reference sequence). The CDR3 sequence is CASSYRTSGGPDTQYF.

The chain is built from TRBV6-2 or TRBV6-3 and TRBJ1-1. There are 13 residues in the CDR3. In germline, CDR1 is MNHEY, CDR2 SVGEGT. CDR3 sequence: CASKATANTEAFF.

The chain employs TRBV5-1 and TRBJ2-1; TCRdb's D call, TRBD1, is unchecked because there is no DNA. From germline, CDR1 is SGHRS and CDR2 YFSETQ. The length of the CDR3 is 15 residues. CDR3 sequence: CASSPSGVGGHEQFF.

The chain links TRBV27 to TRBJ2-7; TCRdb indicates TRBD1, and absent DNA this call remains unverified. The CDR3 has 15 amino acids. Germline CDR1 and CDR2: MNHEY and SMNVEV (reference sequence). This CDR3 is CASRLAGQGAGEQYF.

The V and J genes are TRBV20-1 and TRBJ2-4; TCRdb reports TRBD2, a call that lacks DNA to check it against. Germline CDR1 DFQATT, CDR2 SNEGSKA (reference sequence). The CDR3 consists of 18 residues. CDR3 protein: CSAEGTSGTSGAKNIQYF.

CDR3 amino acids: CASTDARLAYEQYF. This chain joins TRBV6-6 and TRBJ2-7; with no DNA, the TCRdb D assignment of TRBD2 cannot be verified. CDR3 length: 14 residues. Germline loops: CDR1 MNHNY, CDR2 SVGAGI (reference sequence).

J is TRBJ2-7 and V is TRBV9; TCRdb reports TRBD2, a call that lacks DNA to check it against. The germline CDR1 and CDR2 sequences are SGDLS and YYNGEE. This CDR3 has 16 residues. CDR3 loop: CASSPGVGGALDEQYF.

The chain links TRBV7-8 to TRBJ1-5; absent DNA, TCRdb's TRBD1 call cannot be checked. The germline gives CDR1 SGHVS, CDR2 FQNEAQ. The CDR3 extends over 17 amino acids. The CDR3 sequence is CASSLEGQGAGAQPQHF.

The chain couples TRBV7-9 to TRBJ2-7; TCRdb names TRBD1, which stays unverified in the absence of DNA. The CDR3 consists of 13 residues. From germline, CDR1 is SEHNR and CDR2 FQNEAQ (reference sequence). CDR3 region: CASGGQDPYEQYF.

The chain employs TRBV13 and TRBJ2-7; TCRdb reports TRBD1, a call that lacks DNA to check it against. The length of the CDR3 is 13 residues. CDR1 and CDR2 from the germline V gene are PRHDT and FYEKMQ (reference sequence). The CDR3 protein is CASSSGTHGGQYF.

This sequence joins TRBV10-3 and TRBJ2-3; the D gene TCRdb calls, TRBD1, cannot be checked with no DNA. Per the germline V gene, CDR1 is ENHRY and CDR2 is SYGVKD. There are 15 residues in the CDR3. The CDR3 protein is CAISSDRGFTDTQYF.

This CDR3 reads CASGRGGSSTEAFF. The chain uses TRBV3-1 and TRBJ1-1; TCRdb selects TRBD1, and the lack of DNA leaves this call unchecked. This CDR3 contains 14 residues. The V gene's germline CDR1 is LGHDT and CDR2 YNNKEL (reference sequence).

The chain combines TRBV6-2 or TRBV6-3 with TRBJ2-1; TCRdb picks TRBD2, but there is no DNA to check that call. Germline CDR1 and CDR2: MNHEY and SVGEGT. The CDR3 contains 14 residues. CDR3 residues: CASSYGGEAHEQFF.

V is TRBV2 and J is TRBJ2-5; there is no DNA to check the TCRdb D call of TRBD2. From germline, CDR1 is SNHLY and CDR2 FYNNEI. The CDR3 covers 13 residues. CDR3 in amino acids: CASISGRAGTQYF.

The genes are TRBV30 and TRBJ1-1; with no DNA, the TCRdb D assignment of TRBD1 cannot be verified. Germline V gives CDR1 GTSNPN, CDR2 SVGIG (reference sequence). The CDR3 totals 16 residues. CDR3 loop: CAWRQTQGFMNTEAFF.

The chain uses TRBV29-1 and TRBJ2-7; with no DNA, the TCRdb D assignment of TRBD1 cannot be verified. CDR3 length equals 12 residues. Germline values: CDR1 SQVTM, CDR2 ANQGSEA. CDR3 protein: CSVRQAAYEQYF.

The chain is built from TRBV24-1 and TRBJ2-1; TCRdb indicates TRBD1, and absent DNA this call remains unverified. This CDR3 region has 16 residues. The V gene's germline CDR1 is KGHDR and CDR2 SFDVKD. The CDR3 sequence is CATSDLWTGSGNEQFF.

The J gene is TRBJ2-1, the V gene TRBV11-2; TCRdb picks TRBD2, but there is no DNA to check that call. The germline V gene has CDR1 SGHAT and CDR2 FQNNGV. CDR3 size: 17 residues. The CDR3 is CASSLALAGGPYNEQFF.

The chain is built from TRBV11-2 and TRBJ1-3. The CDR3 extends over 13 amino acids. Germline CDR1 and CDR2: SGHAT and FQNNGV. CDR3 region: CASSLERGNTIYF.